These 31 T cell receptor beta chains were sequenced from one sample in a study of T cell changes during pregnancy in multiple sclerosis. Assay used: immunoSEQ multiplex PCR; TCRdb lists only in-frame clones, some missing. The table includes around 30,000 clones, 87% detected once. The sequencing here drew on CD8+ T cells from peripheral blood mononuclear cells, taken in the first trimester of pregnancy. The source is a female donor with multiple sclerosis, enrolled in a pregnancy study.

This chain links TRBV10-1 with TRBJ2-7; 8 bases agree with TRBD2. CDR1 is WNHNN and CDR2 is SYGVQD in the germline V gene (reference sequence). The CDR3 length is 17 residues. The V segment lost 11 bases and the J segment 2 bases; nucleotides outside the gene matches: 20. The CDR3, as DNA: TGCGCCGCTGTATGCTCTAACGGGGGGGATTCGACCTACGAGCAGTACTTC. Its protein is CAAVCSNGGDSTYEQYF.

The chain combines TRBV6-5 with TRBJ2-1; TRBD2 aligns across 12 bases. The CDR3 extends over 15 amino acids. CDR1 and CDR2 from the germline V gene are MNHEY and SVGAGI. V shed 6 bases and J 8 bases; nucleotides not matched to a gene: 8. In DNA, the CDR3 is TGTGCCAGCAGCCCCCTAGCGGGGGGGACCGATGAGCAGTTCTTC. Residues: CASSPLAGGTDEQFF.

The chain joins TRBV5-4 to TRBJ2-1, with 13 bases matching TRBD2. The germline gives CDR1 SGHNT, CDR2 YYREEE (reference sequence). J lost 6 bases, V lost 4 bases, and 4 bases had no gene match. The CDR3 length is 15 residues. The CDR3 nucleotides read TGTGCCAGCAGCATGGGACTAGCGGGGACCAATGAGCAGTTCTTC. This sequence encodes CASSMGLAGTNEQFF. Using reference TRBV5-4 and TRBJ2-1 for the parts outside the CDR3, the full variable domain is ETGVTQSPTHLIKTRGQQVTLRCSSQSGHNTVSWYQQALGQGPQFIFQYYREEENGRGNFPPRFSGLQFPNYSSELNVNALELDDSALYLCASSMGLAGTNEQFFGPGTRLTVL.

In nucleotides, the CDR3 is TGCGCCAGCAGCACCCGGACAGGGGGCATAATCTCCTACGAGCAGTACTTC. Protein: CASSTRTGGIISYEQYF. This chain connects TRBV5-1 to TRBJ2-7; 11 bases fit TRBD1. The CDR3 is 17 residues long. The V gene's germline CDR1 is SGHRS and CDR2 YFSETQ. V dropped 4 bases and J dropped 0; count of bases not matched to a gene: 9.

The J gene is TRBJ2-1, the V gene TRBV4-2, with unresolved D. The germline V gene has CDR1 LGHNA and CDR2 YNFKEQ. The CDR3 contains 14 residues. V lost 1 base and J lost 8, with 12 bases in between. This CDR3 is CASSQGDSNDEQFF. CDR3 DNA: TGTGCCAGCAGCCAAGGAGACTCGAACGATGAGCAGTTCTTC.

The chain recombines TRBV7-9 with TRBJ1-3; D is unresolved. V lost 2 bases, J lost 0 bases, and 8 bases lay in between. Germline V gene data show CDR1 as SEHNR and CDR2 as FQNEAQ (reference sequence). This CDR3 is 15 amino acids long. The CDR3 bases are TGTGCCAGCAGCTTATTCCAGGACTCTGGAAACACCATATATTTT. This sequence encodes CASSLFQDSGNTIYF.

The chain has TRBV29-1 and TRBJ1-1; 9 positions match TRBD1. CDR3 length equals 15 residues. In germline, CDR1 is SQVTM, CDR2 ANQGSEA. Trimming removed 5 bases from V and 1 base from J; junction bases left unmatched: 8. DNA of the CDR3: TGCAGCGTTACCTTTTGGGACAGGGAGAACACTGAAGCTTTCTTT. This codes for CSVTFWDRENTEAFF.

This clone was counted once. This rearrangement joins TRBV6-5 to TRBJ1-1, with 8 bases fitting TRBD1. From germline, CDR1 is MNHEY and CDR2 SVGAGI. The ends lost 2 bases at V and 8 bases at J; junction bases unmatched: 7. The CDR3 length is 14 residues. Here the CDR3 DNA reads TGTGCCAGCAGTTACACCGGGACAGGCAGCGAAGCTTTCTTT. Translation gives CASSYTGTGSEAFF.

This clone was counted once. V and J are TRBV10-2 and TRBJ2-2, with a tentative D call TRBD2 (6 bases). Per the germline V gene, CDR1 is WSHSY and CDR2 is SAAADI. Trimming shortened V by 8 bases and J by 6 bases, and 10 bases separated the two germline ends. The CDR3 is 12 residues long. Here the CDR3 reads CASRSGPGELFF. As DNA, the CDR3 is TGCGCCAGCCGCAGCGGGCCCGGGGAGCTGTTTTTT.

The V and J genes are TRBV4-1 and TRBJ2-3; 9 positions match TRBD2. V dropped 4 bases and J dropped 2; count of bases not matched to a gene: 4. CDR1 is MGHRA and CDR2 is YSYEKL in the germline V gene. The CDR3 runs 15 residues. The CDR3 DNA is TGCGCCAGCAGCCGAATAGCGGGGGACACAGATACGCAGTATTTT. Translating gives CASSRIAGDTDTQYF.

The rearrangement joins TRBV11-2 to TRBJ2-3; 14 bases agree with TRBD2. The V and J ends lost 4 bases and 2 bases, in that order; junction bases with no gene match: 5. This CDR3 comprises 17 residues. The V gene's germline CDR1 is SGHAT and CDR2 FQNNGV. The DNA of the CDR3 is TGTGCCAGCAGCTCCGGGACTAGCGGGGGAGTCACAGATACGCAGTATTTT. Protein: CASSSGTSGGVTDTQYF.

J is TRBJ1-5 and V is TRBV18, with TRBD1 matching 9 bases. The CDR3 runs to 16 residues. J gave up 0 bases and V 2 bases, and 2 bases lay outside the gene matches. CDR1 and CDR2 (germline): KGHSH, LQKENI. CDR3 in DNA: TGTGCCAGCTCACCAGGGACAGGGTATAGCAATCAGCCCCAGCATTTT. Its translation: CASSPGTGYSNQPQHF.

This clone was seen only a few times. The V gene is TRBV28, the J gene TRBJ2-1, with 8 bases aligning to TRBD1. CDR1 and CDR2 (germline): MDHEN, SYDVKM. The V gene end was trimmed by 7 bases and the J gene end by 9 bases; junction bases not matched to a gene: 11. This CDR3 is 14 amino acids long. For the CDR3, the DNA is TGTGCCAGCAATCCGACAGGGGCGAGGAGTGAGCAGTTCTTC. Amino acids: CASNPTGARSEQFF.

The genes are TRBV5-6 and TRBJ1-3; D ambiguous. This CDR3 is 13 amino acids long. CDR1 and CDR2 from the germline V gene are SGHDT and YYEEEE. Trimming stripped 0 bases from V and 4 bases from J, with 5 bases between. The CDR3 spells CASSLDSGNTIYF. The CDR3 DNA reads TGTGCCAGCAGCTTGGACTCCGGAAACACCATATATTTT.

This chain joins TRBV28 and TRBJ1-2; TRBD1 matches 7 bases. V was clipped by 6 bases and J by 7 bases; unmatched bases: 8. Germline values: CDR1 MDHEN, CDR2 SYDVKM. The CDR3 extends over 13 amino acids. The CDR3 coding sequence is TGTGCCAGCAGGACACAGGGGATCGGTGGCTACACCTTC. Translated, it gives CASRTQGIGGYTF.

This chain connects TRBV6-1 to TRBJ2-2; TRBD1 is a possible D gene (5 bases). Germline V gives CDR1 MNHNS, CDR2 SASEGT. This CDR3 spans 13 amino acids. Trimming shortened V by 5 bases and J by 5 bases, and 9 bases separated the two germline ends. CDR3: CASSLKGTGELFF. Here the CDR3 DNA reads TGTGCCAGCAGTCTCAAGGGGACCGGGGAGCTGTTTTTT.

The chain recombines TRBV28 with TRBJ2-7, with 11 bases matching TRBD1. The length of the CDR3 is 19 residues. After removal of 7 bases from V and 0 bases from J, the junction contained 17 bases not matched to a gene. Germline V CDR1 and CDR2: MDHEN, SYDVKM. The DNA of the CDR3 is TGTGCCAGCACCTCCTGGGGACAGGGGGACCCAGATAGCTCCTACGAGCAGTACTTC. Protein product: CASTSWGQGDPDSSYEQYF. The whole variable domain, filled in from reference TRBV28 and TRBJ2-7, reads DVKVTQSSRYLVKRTGEKVFLECVQDMDHENMFWYRQDPGLGLRLIYFSYDVKMKEKGDIPEGYSVSREKKERFSLILESASTNQTSMYLCASTSWGQGDPDSSYEQYFGPGTRLTVT.

In nucleotides, the CDR3 is TGTGCCAGCAGCTTTTGGACAGGGCCCCTGATGTCTTACGAGCAGTACTTC. It yields the protein CASSFWTGPLMSYEQYF. The chain couples TRBV7-9 to TRBJ2-7; 8 bases agree with TRBD1. In germline, CDR1 is SEHNR, CDR2 FQNEAQ (reference sequence). This CDR3 region has 17 residues. The V segment lost 3 bases and the J segment 4 bases; nucleotides outside the gene matches: 14.

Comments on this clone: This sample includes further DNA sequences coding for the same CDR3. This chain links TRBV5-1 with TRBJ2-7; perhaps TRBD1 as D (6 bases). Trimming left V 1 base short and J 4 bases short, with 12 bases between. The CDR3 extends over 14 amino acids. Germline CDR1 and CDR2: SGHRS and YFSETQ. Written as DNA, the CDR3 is TGCGCCAGCAGCTTGAAACAGGGATGGTACGAGCAGTACTTC. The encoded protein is CASSLKQGWYEQYF. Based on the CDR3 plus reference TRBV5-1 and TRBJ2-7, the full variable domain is KAGVTQTPRYLIKTRGQQVTLSCSPISGHRSVSWYQQTPGQGLQFLFEYFSETQRNKGNFPGRFSGRQFSNSRSEMNVSTLELGDSALYLCASSLKQGWYEQYFGPGTRLTVT.

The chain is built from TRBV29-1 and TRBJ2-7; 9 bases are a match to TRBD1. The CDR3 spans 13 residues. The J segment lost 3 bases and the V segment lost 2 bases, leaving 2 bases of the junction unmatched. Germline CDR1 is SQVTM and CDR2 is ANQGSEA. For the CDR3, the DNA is TGCAGCGTTGAAACGGGACAGGGCTACGAGCAGTACTTC. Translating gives CSVETGQGYEQYF.

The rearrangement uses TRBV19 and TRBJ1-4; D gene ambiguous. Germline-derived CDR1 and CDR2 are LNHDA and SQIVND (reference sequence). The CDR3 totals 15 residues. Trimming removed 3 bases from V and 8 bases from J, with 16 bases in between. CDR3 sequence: CASSILSGADEKLFF. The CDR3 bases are TGTGCCAGTAGTATCCTTTCGGGAGCGGACGAAAAACTGTTTTTT.

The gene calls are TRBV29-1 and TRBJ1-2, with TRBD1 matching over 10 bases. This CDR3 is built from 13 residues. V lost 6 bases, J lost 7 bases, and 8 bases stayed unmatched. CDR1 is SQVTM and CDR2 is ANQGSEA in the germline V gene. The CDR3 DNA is TGCAGCGTCCCGACAGGGGGCGGGAGTGGCTACACCTTC. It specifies CSVPTGGGSGYTF.

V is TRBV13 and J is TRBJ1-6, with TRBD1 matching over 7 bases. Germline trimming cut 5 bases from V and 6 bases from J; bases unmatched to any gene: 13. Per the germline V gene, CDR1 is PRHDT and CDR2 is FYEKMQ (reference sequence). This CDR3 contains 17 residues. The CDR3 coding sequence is TGTGCCAGCAGCCCACCACCCGGGACAGAAACTAATTCACCCCTCCACTTT. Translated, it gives CASSPPPGTETNSPLHF.

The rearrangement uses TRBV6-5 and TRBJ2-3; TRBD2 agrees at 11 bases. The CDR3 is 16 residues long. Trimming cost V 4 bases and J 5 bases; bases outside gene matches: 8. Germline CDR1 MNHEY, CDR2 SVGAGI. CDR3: CASSFHSGGAGDTQYF. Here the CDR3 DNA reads TGTGCCAGCAGTTTTCATAGCGGGGGGGCGGGAGATACGCAGTATTTT.

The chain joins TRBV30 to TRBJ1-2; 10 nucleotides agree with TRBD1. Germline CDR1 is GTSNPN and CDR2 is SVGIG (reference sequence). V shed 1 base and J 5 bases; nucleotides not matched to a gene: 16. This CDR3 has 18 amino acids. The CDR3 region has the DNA TGTGCCTGGAGTGAACTCGCCCGGGACAGGGGCCTCCTATATGGCTACACCTTC. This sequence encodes CAWSELARDRGLLYGYTF. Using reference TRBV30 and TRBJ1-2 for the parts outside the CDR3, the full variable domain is SQTIHQWPATLVQPVGSPLSLECTVEGTSNPNLYWYRQAAGRGLQLLFYSVGIGQISSEVPQNLSASRPQDRQFILSSKKLLLSDSGFYLCAWSELARDRGLLYGYTFGSGTRLTVV.

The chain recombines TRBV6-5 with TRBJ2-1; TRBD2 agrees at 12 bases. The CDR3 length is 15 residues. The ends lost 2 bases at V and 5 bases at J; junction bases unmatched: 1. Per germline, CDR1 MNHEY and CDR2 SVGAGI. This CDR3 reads CASSYLAGGDNEQFF. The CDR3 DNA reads TGTGCCAGCAGTTACCTAGCGGGGGGGGACAATGAGCAGTTCTTC.

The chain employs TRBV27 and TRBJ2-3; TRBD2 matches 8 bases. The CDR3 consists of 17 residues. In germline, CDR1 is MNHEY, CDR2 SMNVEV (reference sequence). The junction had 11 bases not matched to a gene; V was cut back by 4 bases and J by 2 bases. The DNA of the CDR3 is TGTGCCAGCAGTTCCTTCATAACGGGGGGGAACACAGATACGCAGTATTTT. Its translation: CASSSFITGGNTDTQYF.

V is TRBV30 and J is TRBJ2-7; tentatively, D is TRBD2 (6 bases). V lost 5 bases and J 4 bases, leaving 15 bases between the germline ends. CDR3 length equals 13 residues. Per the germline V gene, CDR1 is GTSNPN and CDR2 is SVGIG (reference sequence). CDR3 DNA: TGTGCCTGGCAACTAGCTGGGGGATACGAGCAGTACTTC. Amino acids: CAWQLAGGYEQYF.

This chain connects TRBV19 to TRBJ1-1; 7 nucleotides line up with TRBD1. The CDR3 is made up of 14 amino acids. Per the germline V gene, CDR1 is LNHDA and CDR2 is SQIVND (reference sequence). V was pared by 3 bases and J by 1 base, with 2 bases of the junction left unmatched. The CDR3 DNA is TGTGCCAGTAGTATTGACAGGGCGAACACTGAAGCTTTCTTT. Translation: CASSIDRANTEAFF.

The CDR3 DNA reads TGCGCCAGCAGCCACAAACAGGGGGCCTCTAACTATGGCTACACCTTC. The encoded protein is CASSHKQGASNYGYTF. The rearrangement links TRBV4-3 to TRBJ1-2; 9 nucleotides match TRBD1. The CDR3 totals 16 residues. The germline CDR1 and CDR2 sequences are LGHNA and YSLEER. Trimming at V came to 3 bases and at J to 0 bases, leaving 5 bases not matched to a gene.

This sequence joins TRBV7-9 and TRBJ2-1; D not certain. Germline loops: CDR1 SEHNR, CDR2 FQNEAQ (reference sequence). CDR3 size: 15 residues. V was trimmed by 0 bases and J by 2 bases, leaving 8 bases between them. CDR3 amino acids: CASSLAELPYNEQFF. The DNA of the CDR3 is TGTGCCAGCAGCTTAGCGGAGCTTCCCTACAATGAGCAGTTCTTC.